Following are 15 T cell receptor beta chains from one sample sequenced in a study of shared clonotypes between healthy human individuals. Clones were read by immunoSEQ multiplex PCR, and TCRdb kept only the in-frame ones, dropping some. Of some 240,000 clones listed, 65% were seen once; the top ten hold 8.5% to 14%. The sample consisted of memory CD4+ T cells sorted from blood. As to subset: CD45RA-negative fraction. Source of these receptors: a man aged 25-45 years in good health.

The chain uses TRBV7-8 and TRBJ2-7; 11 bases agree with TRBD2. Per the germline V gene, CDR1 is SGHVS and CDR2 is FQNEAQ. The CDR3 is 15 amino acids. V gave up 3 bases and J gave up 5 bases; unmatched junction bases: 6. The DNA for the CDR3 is TGTGCCAGCAGCTTCGGACTAGCGGGCCGGAACGAGCAGTACTTC. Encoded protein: CASSFGLAGRNEQYF. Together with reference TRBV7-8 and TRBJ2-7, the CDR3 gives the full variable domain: GAGVSQSPRYKVAKRGQDVALRCDPISGHVSLFWYQQALGQGPEFLTYFQNEAQLDKSGLPSDRFFAERPEGSVSTLKIQRTQQEDSAVYLCASSFGLAGRNEQYFGPGTRLTVT.

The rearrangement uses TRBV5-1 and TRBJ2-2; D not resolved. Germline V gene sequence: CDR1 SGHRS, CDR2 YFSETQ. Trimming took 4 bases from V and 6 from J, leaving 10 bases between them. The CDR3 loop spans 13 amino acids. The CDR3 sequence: CASSPTSAGELFF. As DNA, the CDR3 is TGCGCCAGCAGCCCAACAAGCGCCGGGGAGCTGTTTTTT.

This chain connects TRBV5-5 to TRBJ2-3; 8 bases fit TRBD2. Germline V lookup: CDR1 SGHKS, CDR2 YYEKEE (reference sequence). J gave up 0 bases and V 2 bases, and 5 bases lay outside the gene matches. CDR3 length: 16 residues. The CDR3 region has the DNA TGTGCCAGCAGCTTATATAGCGGGACTAGCACAGATACGCAGTATTTT. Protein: CASSLYSGTSTDTQYF.

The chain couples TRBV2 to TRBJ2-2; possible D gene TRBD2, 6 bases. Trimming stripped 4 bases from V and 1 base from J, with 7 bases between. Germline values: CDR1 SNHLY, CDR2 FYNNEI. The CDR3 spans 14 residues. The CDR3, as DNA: TGTGCCAGCAGTGTGGGGGGGAACACCGGGGAGCTGTTTTTT. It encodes CASSVGGNTGELFF. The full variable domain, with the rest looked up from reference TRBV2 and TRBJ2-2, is EPEVTQTPSHQVTQMGQEVILRCVPISNHLYFYWYRQILGQKVEFLVSFYNNEISEKSEIFDDQFSVERPDGSNFTLKIRSTKLEDSAMYFCASSVGGNTGELFFGEGSRLTVL.

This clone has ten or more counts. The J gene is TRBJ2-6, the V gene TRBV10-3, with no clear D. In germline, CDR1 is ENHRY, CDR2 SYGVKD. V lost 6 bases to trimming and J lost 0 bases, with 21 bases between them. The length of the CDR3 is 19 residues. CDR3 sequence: CAISGPGSGINSGANVLTF. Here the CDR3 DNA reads TGTGCCATCAGCGGGCCCGGTAGTGGGATTAACTCTGGGGCCAACGTCCTGACTTTC.

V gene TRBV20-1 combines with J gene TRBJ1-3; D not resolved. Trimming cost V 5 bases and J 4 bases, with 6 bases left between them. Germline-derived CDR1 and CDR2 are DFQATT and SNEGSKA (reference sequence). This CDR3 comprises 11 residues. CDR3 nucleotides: TGCAGTGCTTCACAGGGAAACACCATATATTTT. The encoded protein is CSASQGNTIYF.

The CDR3, as DNA: TGTGCCAGCAGCTTAGCGGCCGTGGGGCGGCTGTCAAAAGAAGCTTTCTTT. Its translation is CASSLAAVGRLSKEAFF. The chain is built from TRBV7-6 and TRBJ1-1; TRBD1 might be the D (5 bases). This CDR3 is 17 amino acids long. V dropped 0 bases and J dropped 8 bases, with 22 bases sitting between them. Germline V gene sequence: CDR1 SGHVS, CDR2 FNYEAQ. The full variable domain, in which reference TRBV7-6 and TRBJ1-1 provide the parts outside the CDR3, is GAGVSQSPRYKVTKRGQDVALRCDPISGHVSLYWYRQALGQGPEFLTYFNYEAQQDKSGLPNDRFSAERPEGSISTLTIQRTEQRDSAMYRCASSLAAVGRLSKEAFFGQGTRLTVV.

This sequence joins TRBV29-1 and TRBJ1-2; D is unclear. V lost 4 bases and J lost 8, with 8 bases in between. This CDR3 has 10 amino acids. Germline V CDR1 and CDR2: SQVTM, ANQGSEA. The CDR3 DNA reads TGCAGCGTTGCGGAGGGCGGCTACACCTTC. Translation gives CSVAEGGYTF.

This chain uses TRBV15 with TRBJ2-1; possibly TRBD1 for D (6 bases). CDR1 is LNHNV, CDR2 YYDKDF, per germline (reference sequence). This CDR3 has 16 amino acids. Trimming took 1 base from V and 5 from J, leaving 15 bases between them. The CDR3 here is CATSRGRGGLNNEQFF. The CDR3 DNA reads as TGTGCCACCAGCAGAGGCAGGGGTGGGTTGAACAATGAGCAGTTCTTC.

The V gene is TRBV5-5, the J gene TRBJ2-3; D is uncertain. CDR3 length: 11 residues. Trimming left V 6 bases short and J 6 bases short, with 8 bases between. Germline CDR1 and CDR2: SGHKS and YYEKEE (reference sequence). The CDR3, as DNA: TGTGCCAGCACCAGTAGGGATACGCAGTATTTT. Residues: CASTSRDTQYF. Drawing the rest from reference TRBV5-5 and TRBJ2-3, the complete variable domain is DAGVTQSPTHLIKTRGQQVTLRCSPISGHKSVSWYQQVLGQGPQFIFQYYEKEERGRGNFPDRFSARQFPNYSSELNVNALLLGDSALYLCASTSRDTQYFGPGTRLTVL.

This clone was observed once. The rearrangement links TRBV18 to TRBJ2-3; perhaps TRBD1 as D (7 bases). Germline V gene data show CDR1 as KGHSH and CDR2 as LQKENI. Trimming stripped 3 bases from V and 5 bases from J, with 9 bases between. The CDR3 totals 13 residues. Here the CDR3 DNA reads TGTGCCAGCTCACCCCAGGGGGGAGATACGCAGTATTTT. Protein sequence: CASSPQGGDTQYF.

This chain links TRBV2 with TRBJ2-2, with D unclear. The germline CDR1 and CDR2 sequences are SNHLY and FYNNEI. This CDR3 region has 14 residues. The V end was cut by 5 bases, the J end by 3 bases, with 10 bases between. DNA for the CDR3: TGTGCCAGCAGTCAGATTGTGGACACCGGGGAGCTGTTTTTT. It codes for CASSQIVDTGELFF. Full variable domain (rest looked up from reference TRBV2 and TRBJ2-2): EPEVTQTPSHQVTQMGQEVILRCVPISNHLYFYWYRQILGQKVEFLVSFYNNEISEKSEIFDDQFSVERPDGSNFTLKIRSTKLEDSAMYFCASSQIVDTGELFFGEGSRLTVL.

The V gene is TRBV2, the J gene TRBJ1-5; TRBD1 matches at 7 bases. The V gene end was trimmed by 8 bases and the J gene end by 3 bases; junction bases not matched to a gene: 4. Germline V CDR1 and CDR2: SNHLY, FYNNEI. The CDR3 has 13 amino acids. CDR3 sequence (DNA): TGTGCCAGCCAGGGACAGTACAATCAGCCCCAGCATTTT. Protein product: CASQGQYNQPQHF.

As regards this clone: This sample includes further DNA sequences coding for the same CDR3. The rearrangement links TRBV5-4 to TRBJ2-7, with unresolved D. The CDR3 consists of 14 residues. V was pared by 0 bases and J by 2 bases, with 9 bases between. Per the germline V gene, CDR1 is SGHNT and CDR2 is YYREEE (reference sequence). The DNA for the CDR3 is TGTGCCAGCAGCTTGGATCCGGGTCCCTACGAGCAGTACTTC. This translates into CASSLDPGPYEQYF.

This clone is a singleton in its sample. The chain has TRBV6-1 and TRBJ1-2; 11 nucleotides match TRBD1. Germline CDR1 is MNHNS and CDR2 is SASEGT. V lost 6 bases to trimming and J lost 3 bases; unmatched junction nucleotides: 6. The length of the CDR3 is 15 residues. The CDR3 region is CASSRDRGFYYGYTF. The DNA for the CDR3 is TGTGCCAGCAGCCGGGACAGGGGGTTTTACTATGGCTACACCTTC.